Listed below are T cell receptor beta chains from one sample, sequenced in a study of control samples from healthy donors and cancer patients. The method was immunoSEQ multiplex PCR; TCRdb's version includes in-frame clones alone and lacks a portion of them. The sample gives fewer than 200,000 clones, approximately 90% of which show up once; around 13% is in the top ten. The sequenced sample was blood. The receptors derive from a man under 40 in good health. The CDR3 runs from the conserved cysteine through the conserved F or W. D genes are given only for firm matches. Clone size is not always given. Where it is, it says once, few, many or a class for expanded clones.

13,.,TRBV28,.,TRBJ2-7,CASSFRGRYEQYF,TGTGCCAGCAGTTTTAGGGGAAGGTACGAGCAGTACTTC
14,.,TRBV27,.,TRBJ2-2,CASSWGTPTGELFF,TGTGCCAGCAGTTGGGGGACACCGACCGGGGAGCTGTTTTTT
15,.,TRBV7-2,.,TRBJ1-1,CASSLNGQKNTEAFF,TGTGCCAGCAGCTTAAACGGACAGAAGAACACTGAAGCTTTCTTT
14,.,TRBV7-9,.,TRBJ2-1,CASSLEGRLNEQFF,TGTGCCAGCAGCTTGGAGGGACGATTAAATGAGCAGTTCTTC
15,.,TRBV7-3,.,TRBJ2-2,CASSWGTPNTGELFF,TGTGCCAGCAGTTGGGGGACCCCGAACACCGGGGAGCTGTTTTTT
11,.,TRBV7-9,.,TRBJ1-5,CASGSNQPQHF,TGTGCCAGCGGATCGAATCAGCCCCAGCATTTT
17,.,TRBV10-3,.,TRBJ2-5,CAISELGGPMDQETQYF,TGTGCCATCAGTGAGCTCGGGGGCCCGATGGACCAAGAGACCCAGTACTTC
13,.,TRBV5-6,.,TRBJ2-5,CASSLRREETQYF,TGTGCCAGCAGCTTGAGGCGGGAAGAGACCCAGTACTTC
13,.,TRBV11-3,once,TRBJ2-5,CASSPTGTETQYF,TGTGCCAGCAGTCCTACAGGGACAGAGACCCAGTACTTC
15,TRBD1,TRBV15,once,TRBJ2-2,CATSMGQGATGELFF,TGTGCCACCAGCATGGGACAGGGGGCGACCGGGGAGCTGTTTTTT
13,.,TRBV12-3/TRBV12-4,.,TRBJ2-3,CASSPDNTDTQYF,TGTGCCAGCAGCCCCGACAACACCGATACGCAGTATTTT
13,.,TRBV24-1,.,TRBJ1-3,CATSGGFGNTIYF,TGTGCCACCAGTGGAGGGTTCGGAAACACCATATATTTT
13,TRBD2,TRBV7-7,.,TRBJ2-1,CASSSGGPNEQFF,TGTGCCAGCAGTTCGGGAGGCCCCAATGAGCAGTTCTTC
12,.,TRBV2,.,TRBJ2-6,CASSSGANVLTF,TGTGCCAGCAGCTCTGGGGCCAACGTCCTGACTTTC
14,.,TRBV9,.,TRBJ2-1,CASSVWGSYNEQFF,TGTGCCAGCAGCGTCTGGGGCTCCTACAATGAGCAGTTCTTC
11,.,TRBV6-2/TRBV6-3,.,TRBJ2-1,CASSPYNEQFF,TGTGCCAGCAGCCCCTACAATGAGCAGTTCTTC
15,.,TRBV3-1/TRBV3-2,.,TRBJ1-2,CASSQGQVVGYGYTF,TGTGCCAGCAGCCAAGGACAGGTTGTCGGCTATGGCTACACCTTC